The 15 T cell receptor beta chains reported below all come from one sample, sequenced in a study of T cell responses to AZD1222 COVID-19 vaccine. Only in-frame clones appear in the TCRdb table, and some are missing; sequencing was by immunoSEQ multiplex PCR. In the table there are around 62,000 clones, about 87% of which are singletons. The material was peripheral blood, obtained on day 0 of AZD1222 vaccination. All receptors derive from an adult in good health.

This rearrangement joins TRBV3-1 (or the pseudogene TRBV3-2) to TRBJ2-3; D remains unclear. Germline V gives CDR1 LGHDT, CDR2 YNNKEL (reference sequence). V was clipped by 1 base and J by 5 bases, with 13 bases between them. The CDR3 sequence is 15 residues long. CDR3 nucleotides: TGTGCCAGCAGCCAAGGGAGCTTGGGTAGAGATACGCAGTATTTT. This gives the protein CASSQGSLGRDTQYF.

V is TRBV12-5 and J is TRBJ1-1; D unclear. There are 13 residues in the CDR3. Trimming cost V 2 bases and J 2 bases, with 6 bases left between them. The germline V gene has CDR1 LGHNT and CDR2 FRNRAP. The CDR3: CASGLNLNTEAFF. The CDR3 DNA follows: TGTGCTAGTGGTTTGAACCTAAACACTGAAGCTTTCTTT. Using reference TRBV12-5 and TRBJ1-1 for the parts outside the CDR3, the full variable domain is DARVTQTPRHKVTEMGQEVTMRCQPILGHNTVFWYRQTMMQGLELLAYFRNRAPLDDSGMPKDRFSAEMPDATLATLKIQPSEPRDSAVYFCASGLNLNTEAFFGQGTRLTVV.

The gene calls are TRBV10-3 and TRBJ2-5; 8 nucleotides align to TRBD1. The CDR3 loop spans 16 amino acids. Trimming removed 1 base from V and 4 bases from J; junction bases left unmatched: 8. The germline CDR1 and CDR2 sequences are ENHRY and SYGVKD. The CDR3 coding sequence is TGTGCCATCAGTGAGTTCCAGGGGGCTGCAGTAGAGACCCAGTACTTC. Translated: CAISEFQGAAVETQYF.

The chain joins TRBV7-2 to TRBJ1-2; D perhaps matches TRBD1 (6 bases). V shed 4 bases and J shed 5 bases, with 11 bases lying between them. CDR1 and CDR2 from the germline V gene are SGHTA and FQGNSA. The length of the CDR3 is 13 residues. The CDR3 DNA is TGTGCCAGCAGCTACAGGGCAGTTTATGGCTACACCTTC. Residues: CASSYRAVYGYTF.

This rearrangement joins TRBV18 to TRBJ2-3; D is undetermined. The germline V and J ends were trimmed by 2 bases and 0 bases, with 9 bases remaining between them. CDR1 KGHSH and CDR2 LQKENI come from the germline V gene. This CDR3 is 15 amino acids long. CDR3 loop: CASSPSQSSTDTQYF. The CDR3 bases are TGTGCCAGCTCACCAAGCCAGTCCAGCACAGATACGCAGTATTTT.

V gene TRBV7-8 combines with J gene TRBJ1-5, with D unresolved. Germline V CDR1 and CDR2: SGHVS, FQNEAQ. Deletions cut 5 bases from V and 3 bases from J, with 11 bases between. The CDR3 has 14 amino acids. CDR3 protein: CASSREDLNQPQHF. The CDR3 DNA follows: TGTGCCAGCAGCCGAGAGGACCTCAATCAGCCCCAGCATTTT.

The rearrangement joins TRBV5-4 to TRBJ2-3; a possible D gene is TRBD1 (6 bases). Germline CDR1 SGHNT, CDR2 YYREEE (reference sequence). The CDR3 consists of 14 residues. The ends were cut back, 3 bases at V and 4 bases at J, with 12 bases in the middle. This CDR3 reads CASSSKQGADTQYF. CDR3 DNA: TGTGCCAGCAGCTCCAAACAGGGTGCAGATACGCAGTATTTT.

The genes are TRBV5-1 and TRBJ1-5; D ambiguous. Germline-derived CDR1 and CDR2 are SGHRS and YFSETQ. With 4 bases removed from V and 5 bases from J, the gap between germline ends came to 10 bases. The CDR3 has 13 residues. The CDR3 here is CASSPWGDQPQHF. In nucleotides, the CDR3 is TGCGCCAGCAGCCCCTGGGGTGATCAGCCCCAGCATTTT.

The rearrangement joins TRBV5-6 to TRBJ1-2; 7 bases match TRBD1. V dropped 4 bases and J dropped 5; count of bases not matched to a gene: 2. The CDR3 loop spans 12 amino acids. Germline CDR1 SGHDT, CDR2 YYEEEE. DNA of the CDR3: TGTGCCAGCAGCAAGACAGGGTATGGCTACACCTTC. Residues: CASSKTGYGYTF.

The V and J genes are TRBV18 and TRBJ1-1; maybe TRBD1 (5 bases). CDR1 and CDR2 from the germline V gene are KGHSH and LQKENI. Trimming stripped 2 bases from V and 10 bases from J, with 11 bases between. CDR3 length: 12 amino acids. The CDR3 loop reads CASSPRDGIAFF. For the CDR3, the DNA is TGTGCCAGCTCACCAAGGGACGGGATAGCTTTCTTT.

V and J are TRBV7-2 and TRBJ2-1; TRBD1 is a possible D gene (5 bases). Deletions cut 2 bases from V and 2 bases from J, with 10 bases between. The CDR3 covers 15 residues. Germline V gene data show CDR1 as SGHTA and CDR2 as FQGNSA. In DNA form, the CDR3 reads TGTGCCAGCAGCTTAAGGGGTCCCCCCTACAATGAGCAGTTCTTC. It yields the protein CASSLRGPPYNEQFF.

The chain joins TRBV7-8 to TRBJ1-3; 9 positions match TRBD1. Trimming removed 2 bases from V and 2 bases from J; junction bases left unmatched: 1. Per the germline V gene, CDR1 is SGHVS and CDR2 is FQNEAQ. CDR3 length: 15 amino acids. The chain's CDR3 is CASSLNRGPGNTIYF. In DNA form, the CDR3 reads TGTGCCAGCAGCTTAAACAGGGGGCCTGGAAACACCATATATTTT.

The gene calls are TRBV5-4 and TRBJ2-1, with D tentatively TRBD1 (6 bases). Germline V gives CDR1 SGHNT, CDR2 YYREEE (reference sequence). The CDR3 extends over 16 amino acids. The V and J ends lost 0 bases and 4 bases respectively, with 14 bases between them. The CDR3 loop is CASSLGGGGQYNEQFF. CDR3 nucleotide sequence: TGTGCCAGCAGCTTGGGGGGTGGGGGCCAGTACAATGAGCAGTTCTTC.

The V gene is TRBV2, the J gene TRBJ1-5; no firm D call. Germline V gene sequence: CDR1 SNHLY, CDR2 FYNNEI. Trimming stripped 7 bases from V and 0 bases from J, with 16 bases between. This CDR3 has 16 residues. The CDR3 is CASTPGRLASNQPQHF. The CDR3 nucleotides read TGTGCCAGCACTCCAGGAAGGTTAGCTAGCAATCAGCCCCAGCATTTT.

The chain is built from TRBV14 and TRBJ1-4; no definite D call. The germline V and J ends were trimmed by 1 base and 7 bases, with 16 bases remaining between them. The germline gives CDR1 SGHDN, CDR2 FVKESK. This CDR3 has 16 amino acids. The CDR3 sequence: CASSQGVNLVFEKLFF. The CDR3 DNA follows: TGTGCCAGCAGCCAAGGGGTAAACTTGGTGTTTGAAAAACTGTTTTTT.